Below are 5 T cell receptor beta chains sequenced from a single sample in a study of shared clonotypes between healthy human individuals. Libraries were prepared by immunoSEQ multiplex PCR; TCRdb keeps only in-frame clonotypes and omits some of them. Altogether 100,000 to 120,000 clones are present, about 71% being singletons, with the ten largest covering approximately 25%. The sample was memory CD8+ T cells sorted from blood. Subset meaning: CD45RO+ cells pooled with CCR7-negative TemRA cells. The receptor set was obtained from a woman younger than 45 in good health.

The V call is TRBV4-1, the J call TRBJ2-7; 8 bases agree with TRBD2. Germline lookup yields CDR1 MGHRA and CDR2 YSYEKL. This CDR3 spans 18 amino acids. With V trimmed by 3 bases and J by 2 bases, 15 bases remained unmatched. The CDR3 loop is CASSHRLRGGAVPYEQYF. The DNA of the CDR3 is TGCGCCAGCAGCCATCGCCTACGGGGGGGGGCAGTCCCCTACGAGCAGTACTTC.

This sequence joins TRBV9 and TRBJ1-2; TRBD1 is a possible D gene (6 bases). V lost 3 bases and J lost 1, with 13 bases in between. The CDR3 has 15 amino acids. Per germline, CDR1 SGDLS and CDR2 YYNGEE. CDR3 DNA sequence: TGTGCCAGCAGCGCCTCCGGGACAAATAACTATGGCTACACCTTC. Translating gives CASSASGTNNYGYTF.

V usage is TRBV14 and J usage is TRBJ2-7; D remains unclear. The CDR3 has 12 amino acids. Germline V gives CDR1 SGHDN, CDR2 FVKESK. V was shortened by 1 base and J by 6 bases, with 7 bases between the two germline ends. The CDR3 DNA reads TGTGCCAGCAGCCAAGCTAGAATCGAGCAGTACTTC. Amino acid sequence: CASSQARIEQYF.

V gene TRBV27 combines with J gene TRBJ2-7, with unresolved D. This CDR3 is built from 15 residues. Germline V gene data show CDR1 as MNHEY and CDR2 as SMNVEV (reference sequence). With 5 bases removed from V and 6 bases from J, the gap between germline ends came to 20 bases. The CDR3 here is CASSPPGLRFAEQYF. In nucleotides, the CDR3 is TGTGCCAGCAGTCCCCCGGGTCTCCGGTTCGCCGAGCAGTACTTC.

The gene calls are TRBV29-1 and TRBJ2-2, with D hard to call. The CDR3 runs 13 residues. Germline V gene lookup returns CDR1 SQVTM and CDR2 ANQGSEA. Trimming stripped 6 bases from V and 4 bases from J, with 12 bases between. The CDR3 bases are TGCAGCGTGGAAATTCAGATCACCGGGGAGCTGTTTTTT. This sequence encodes CSVEIQITGELFF.